This T cell receptor beta chain was documented in a study of CD8 T cells in ankylosing spondylitis. Study-level points and caveats: The authors reported significant enrichment of disease-linked clones in matched ankylosing spondylitis synovial fluid. In reactive arthritis synovial fluid and blood, some motif variants had been reported before. Blood from ankylosing spondylitis patients appeared to carry a characteristic eight-variant TCR beta motif.

Germline-derived CDR1 and CDR2 are ENHRY and SYGVKD. V was shortened by 10 bases and J by 5 bases, with 11 bases between the two germline ends. The CDR3 runs 11 residues. Making the TCR beta libraries involved quantitative 5'-RACE with molecular barcodes. TCRdb ran MiXCR on the 5' RACE reads and lists one entry per CDR3 protein. The table has approximately 250,000 distinct CDR3 sequences, under 8.5% seen once. This clonotype has ten or more counts. The antigen is undetermined. Specimen: blood, either unsorted or a sorted T cell fraction (not recorded which). This chain joins TRBV10-3 and TRBJ2-5; D is uncertain. The source of this sequence is a female donor with ankylosing spondylitis or in good health (not recorded which). The CDR3 is CATRYSETQYF. CDR3 sequence (DNA): TGTGCCACCCGGTATTCGGAGACCCAGTACTTC.